The present T cell receptor beta chain was sequenced within a study of blood T cell repertoires in COVID-19. Looking at the study overall: Researchers got acute and convalescent COVID-19 samples from the United States, Italy and Spain. The cDNA or gDNA used as material had been derived from T cells, B-cell-depleted T cells, or PBMCs.

Original data processing: How many nucleated cells were present was estimated from reference gene primer amplification. Repertoires were generated with immunoSEQ multiplex PCR, while TCRdb's copy carries only in-frame clones and drops some. V and J calls and clone size follow that table, whereas D and trimming were derived from the DNA. The profile shows around 250,000 clones, 65% to 85% of them singletons. The receptor was isolated from a middle-aged man with active or convalescent COVID-19. The specimen sequenced was peripheral blood.

Here the CDR3 DNA reads TGTGCCAGCTCACGAAATACAGGGGGAAAAGGGGATTCACCCCTCCACTTT. The encoded protein is CASSRNTGGKGDSPLHF. The gene calls are TRBV18 and TRBJ1-6; 8 bases fit TRBD1. Germline loops: CDR1 KGHSH, CDR2 LQKENI. The length of the CDR3 is 17 residues. With V trimmed by 4 bases and J by 8 bases, 13 bases remained unmatched.